The present T cell receptor (beta chain) was sequenced within a study of post-analysis software for immune sequencing data. Study-wide results and limits: When patients were compared with controls, four to six TRBV segments were more frequent, TRBV5-6, TRBV5-1 and TRBV20-1 among them. Compared against controls, patients with multiple sclerosis displayed significantly lower normalized Chao1 diversity.

The CDR3 totals 13 residues. Germline V gene sequence: CDR1 DFQATT, CDR2 SNEGSKA (reference sequence). Trimming left V 0 bases short and J 5 bases short, with 11 bases between. Unique molecular identifiers had been added to the TCR beta cDNA libraries. TCRdb recomputed calls from the PCR reads with MiXCR, one row per CDR3 protein. The table records some 890,000 distinct CDR3 sequences, 53% of them present only once. As for this clonotype: Its specificity is not known.

This receptor was taken from a girl aged 5 to 17 with multiple sclerosis. The sample consisted of blood. The chain uses TRBV20-1 and TRBJ2-7; D is perhaps TRBD2 (5 bases). The CDR3 here is CSARDVGVHEQYF. The CDR3 DNA reads as TGCAGTGCTAGAGATGTCGGGGTCCACGAGCAGTACTTC.